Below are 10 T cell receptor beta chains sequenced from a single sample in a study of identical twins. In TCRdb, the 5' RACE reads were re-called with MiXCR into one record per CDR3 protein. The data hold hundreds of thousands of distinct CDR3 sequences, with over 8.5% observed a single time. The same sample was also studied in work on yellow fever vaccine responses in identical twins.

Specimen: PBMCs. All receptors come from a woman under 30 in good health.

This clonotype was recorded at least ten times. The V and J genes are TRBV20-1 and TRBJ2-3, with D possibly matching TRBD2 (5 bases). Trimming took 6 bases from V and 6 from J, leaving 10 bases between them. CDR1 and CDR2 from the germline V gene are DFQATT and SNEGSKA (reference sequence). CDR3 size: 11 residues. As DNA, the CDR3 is TGCAGTGCCACTAGGAGTGATACGCAGTATTTT. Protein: CSATRSDTQYF.

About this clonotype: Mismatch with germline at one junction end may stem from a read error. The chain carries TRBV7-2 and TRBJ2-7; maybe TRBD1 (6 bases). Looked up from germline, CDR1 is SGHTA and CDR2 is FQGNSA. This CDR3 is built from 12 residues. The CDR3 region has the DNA TGTGCCAGCAGCTCTGCCGCCGGACAGTCGCTGTTC. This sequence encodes CASSSAAGQSLF. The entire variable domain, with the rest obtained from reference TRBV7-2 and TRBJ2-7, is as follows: GAGVSQSPSNKVTEKGKDVELRCDPISGHTALYWYRQSLGQGLEFLIYFQGNSAPDKSGLPSDRFSAERTGGSVSTLTIQRTQQEDSAVYLCASSSAAGQSLFGPGTRLTVT.

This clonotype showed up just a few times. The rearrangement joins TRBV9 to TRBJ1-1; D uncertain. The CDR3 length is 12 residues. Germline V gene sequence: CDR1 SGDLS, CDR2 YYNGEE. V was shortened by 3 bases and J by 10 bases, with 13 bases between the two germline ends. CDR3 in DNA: TGTGCCAGCAGCGGAGATGGGGTTAGAGCTTTCTTT. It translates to CASSGDGVRAFF.

Written as DNA, the CDR3 is TGCAGCGTCGGGACAGGGGGCGAATACGAGCAGTACTTC. It is translated as CSVGTGGEYEQYF. The chain recombines TRBV29-1 with TRBJ2-7, with 12 bases lining up with TRBD1. V dropped 6 bases and J dropped 4; count of bases not matched to a gene: 4. The germline V gene has CDR1 SQVTM and CDR2 ANQGSEA. This CDR3 comprises 13 residues.

The CDR3 sequence is CASSNRQGVTAYEQYF. The CDR3 coding sequence is TGTGCCAGCAGTAACCGACAGGGGGTGACAGCCTACGAGCAGTACTTC. The chain is built from TRBV6-5 and TRBJ2-7; the match to TRBD1 covers 9 bases. Germline V gene data show CDR1 as MNHEY and CDR2 as SVGAGI. V trimming: 5 bases; J trimming: 2 bases; junction bases outside the gene matches: 10. CDR3 length equals 16 residues.

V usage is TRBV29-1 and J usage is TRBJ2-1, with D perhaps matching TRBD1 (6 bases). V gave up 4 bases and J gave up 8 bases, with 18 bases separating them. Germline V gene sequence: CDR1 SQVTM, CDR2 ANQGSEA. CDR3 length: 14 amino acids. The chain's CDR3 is CSVVGNREIHEQFF. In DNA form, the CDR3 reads TGCAGCGTTGTAGGGAACAGGGAGATCCATGAGCAGTTCTTC.

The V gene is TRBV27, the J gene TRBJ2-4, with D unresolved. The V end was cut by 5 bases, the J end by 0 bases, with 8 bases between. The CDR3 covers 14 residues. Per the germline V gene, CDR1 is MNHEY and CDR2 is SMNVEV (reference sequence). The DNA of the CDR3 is TGTGCCAGCAGTGAAAGGCTAGCCAAAAACATTCAGTACTTC. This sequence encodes CASSERLAKNIQYF.

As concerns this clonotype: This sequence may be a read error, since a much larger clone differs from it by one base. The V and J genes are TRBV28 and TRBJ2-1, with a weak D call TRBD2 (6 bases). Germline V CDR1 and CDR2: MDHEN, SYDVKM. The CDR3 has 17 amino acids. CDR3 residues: CASSLRTWGLARNEQLF. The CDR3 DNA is TGTGCCAGCAGTTTACGGACCTGGGGACTGGCCCGCAATGAGCAGCTCTTC. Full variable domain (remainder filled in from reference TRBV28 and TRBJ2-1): DVKVTQSSRYLVKRTGEKVFLECVQDMDHENMFWYRQDPGLGLRLIYFSYDVKMKEKGDIPEGYSVSREKKERFSLILESASTNQTSMYLCASSLRTWGLARNEQLFGPGTRLTVL.

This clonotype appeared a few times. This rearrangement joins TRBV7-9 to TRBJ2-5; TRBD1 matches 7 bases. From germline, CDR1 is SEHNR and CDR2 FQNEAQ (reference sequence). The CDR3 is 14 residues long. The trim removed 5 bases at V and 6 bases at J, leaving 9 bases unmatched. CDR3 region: CASSEKDRTKTQYF. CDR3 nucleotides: TGTGCCAGCAGCGAAAAGGACAGGACGAAGACCCAGTACTTC.

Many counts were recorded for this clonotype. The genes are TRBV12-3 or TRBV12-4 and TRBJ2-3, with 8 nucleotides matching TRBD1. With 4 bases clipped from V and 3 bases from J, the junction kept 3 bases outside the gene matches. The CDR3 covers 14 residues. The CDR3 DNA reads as TGTGCCAGCAGTTACCGGACAGGGACAGATACGCAGTATTTT. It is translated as CASSYRTGTDTQYF.